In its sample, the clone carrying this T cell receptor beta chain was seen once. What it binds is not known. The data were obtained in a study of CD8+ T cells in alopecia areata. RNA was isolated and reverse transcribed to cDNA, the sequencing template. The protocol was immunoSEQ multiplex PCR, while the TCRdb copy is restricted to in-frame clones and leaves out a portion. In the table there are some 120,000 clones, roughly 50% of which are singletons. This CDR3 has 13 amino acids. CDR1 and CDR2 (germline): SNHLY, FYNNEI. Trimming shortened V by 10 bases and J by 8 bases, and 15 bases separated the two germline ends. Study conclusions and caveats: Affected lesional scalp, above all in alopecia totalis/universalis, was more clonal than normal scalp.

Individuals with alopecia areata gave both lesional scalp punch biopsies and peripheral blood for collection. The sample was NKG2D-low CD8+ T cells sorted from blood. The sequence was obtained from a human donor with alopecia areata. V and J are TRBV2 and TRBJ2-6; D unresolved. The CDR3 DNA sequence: TGTGCCACCCATAGGTCCGTTCCCAACGTCCTGACTTTC. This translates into CATHRSVPNVLTF.